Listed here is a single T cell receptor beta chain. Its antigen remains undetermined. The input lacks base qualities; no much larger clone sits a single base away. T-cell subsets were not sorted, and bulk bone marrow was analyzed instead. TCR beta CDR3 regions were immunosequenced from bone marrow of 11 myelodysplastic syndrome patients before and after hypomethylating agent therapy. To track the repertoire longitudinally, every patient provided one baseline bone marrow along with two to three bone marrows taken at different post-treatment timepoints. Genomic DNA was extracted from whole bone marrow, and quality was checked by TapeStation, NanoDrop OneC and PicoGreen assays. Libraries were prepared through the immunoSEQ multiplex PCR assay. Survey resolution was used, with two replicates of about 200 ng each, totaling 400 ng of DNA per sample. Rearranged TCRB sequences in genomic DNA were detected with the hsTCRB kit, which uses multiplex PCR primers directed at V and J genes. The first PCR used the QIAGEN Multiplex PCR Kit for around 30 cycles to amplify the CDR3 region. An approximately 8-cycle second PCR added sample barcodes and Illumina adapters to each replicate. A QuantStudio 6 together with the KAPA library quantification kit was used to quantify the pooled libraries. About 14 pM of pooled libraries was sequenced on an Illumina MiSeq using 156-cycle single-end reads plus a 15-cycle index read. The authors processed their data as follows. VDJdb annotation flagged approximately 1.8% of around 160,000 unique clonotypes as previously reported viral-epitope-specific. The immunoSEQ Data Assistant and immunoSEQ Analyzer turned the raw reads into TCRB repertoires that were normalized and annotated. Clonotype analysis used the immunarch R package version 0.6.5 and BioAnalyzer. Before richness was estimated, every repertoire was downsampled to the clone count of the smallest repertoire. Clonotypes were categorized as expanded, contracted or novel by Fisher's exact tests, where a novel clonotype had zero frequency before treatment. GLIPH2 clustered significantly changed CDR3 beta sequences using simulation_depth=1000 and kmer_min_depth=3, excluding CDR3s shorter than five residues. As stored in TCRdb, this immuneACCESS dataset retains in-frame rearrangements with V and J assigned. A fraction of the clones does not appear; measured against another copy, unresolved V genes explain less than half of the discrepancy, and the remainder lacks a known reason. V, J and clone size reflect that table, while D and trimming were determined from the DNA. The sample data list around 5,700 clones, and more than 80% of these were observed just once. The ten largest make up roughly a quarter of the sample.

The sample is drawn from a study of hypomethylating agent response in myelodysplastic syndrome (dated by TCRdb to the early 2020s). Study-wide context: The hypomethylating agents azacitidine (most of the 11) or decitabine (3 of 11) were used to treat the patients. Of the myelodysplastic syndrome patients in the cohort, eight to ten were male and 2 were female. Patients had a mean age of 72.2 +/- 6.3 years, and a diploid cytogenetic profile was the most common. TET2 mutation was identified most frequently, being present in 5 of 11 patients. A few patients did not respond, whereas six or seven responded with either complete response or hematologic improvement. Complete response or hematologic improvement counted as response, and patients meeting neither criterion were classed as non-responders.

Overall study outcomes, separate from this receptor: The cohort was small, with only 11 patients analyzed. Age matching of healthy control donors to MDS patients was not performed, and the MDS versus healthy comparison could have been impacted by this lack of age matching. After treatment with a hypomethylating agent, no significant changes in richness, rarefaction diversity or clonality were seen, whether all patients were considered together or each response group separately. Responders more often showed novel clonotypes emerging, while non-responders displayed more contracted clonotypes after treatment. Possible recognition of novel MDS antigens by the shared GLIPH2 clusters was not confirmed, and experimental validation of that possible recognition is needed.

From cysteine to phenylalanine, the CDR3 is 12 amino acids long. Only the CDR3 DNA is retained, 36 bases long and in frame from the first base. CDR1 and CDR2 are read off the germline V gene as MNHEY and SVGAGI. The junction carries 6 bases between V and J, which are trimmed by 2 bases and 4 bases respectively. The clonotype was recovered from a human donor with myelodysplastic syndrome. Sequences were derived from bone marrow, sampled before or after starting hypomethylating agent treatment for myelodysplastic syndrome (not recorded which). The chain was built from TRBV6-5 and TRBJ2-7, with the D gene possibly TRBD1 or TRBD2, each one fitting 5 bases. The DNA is TGTGCCAGCAGTTACGAGGGGTACGAGCAGTACTTC. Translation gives CASSYEGYEQYF.